This TCR beta chain originates from a study of high-grade serous ovarian cancer treatment subgroups (dated by TCRdb to the early 2020s). Describing the broader study: On average, sequencing produced over 13,000 reads and 6,500 to 7,500 unique TCR beta rearrangements for each sample. Under a laparoscopic triage algorithm, patients with high-grade serous ovarian cancer were grouped by complete gross resection or by neoadjuvant chemotherapy response, and the study profiled the TCR beta repertoires of these patients. A cohort of roughly 30 patients was included: about ten with no residual disease after primary surgery (R0), about ten who were excellent NACT responders, and about ten who were poor NACT responders. One primary tumor sample and two metastatic tumor samples were collected from each patient, for a total of around 90 samples. The paper as a whole reports these results and caveats: Repertoire similarity between tumors from the same patient ranged from about 0.1 to 0.8, while tumors from different patients showed almost no similarity. TCR clonal relatedness was found to be positively correlated with neoantigen level and, by trend, with copy number variation and mutation load derived from whole-genome sequencing. Bulk tumor TCR sequencing lacked spatial information, limiting insight into HGSC tumor complexity and diversity. The TCR repertoire analyses centered on CDR3, and CDR1 and CDR2 were not analyzed.

Concerning this clone itself: Its antigen is unknown. Within one base of it there is no much larger clone, and no base qualities were kept.

Collection of tumor samples took place before definitive surgery or chemotherapy. Genomic DNA was extracted by the MD Anderson Biospecimen Extraction Resource, and TCR sequencing was done by the MD Anderson Cancer Genomics Laboratory. The 85 to 90 tumor samples were subjected to high-throughput TCR profiling using ImmunoSEQ. Processing in the source paper ran as follows. Richness (unique productive sequences), clonality, evenness and relatedness were included as repertoire diversity metrics, and similarity between samples was assessed with the Bhattacharyya coefficient. In a sensitivity analysis, TCRs with fewer than two reads were excluded, and consistent conclusions were obtained. Here the immuneACCESS table is served through TCRdb, limited to in-frame sequences with V and J called. Missing clones are a known gap in these copies; in checked studies unresolved V genes cover under half, and the rest lacks a known reason. The D gene and trimming were derived from the DNA, and the V and J assignments and clone size from that table. The sample contains 18,000 or so clones, 75% of them found a single time. The top ten clones comprise around 6.4% of the sample.

Cut back by 5 bases and 7 bases, the V and J ends lie 9 bases apart. CDR1 is given as SGHTA and CDR2 as FQGNSA, both from the germline V gene. Including cysteine and phenylalanine, the CDR3 has 12 amino acids. The read is trimmed to its CDR3 DNA, 36 bases read in frame from base 1. This clonotype was obtained from a human donor with high-grade serous ovarian cancer. The V and J segments used are TRBV7-2 and TRBJ1-5, with TRBD1 tentatively as D gene (6 bases match). Material: tumor tissue. Here is the DNA: TGTGCCAGCAGCCACGGACAGCAGCCCCAGCATTTT. This yields the protein CASSHGQQPQHF.